Below are 18 T cell receptor beta chains sequenced from a single sample in a study of T cell responses to AZD1222 COVID-19 vaccine. Clones were read by immunoSEQ multiplex PCR, and TCRdb kept only the in-frame ones, dropping some. The sample contains roughly 130,000 clones, 80% to 90% of which appear only once. The sample in question was peripheral blood, obtained on day 0 of AZD1222 vaccination. The receptor set was obtained from an adult in good health.

The chain links TRBV7-2 to TRBJ2-1; 14 bases fit TRBD2. The V gene's germline CDR1 is SGHTA and CDR2 FQGNSA. Trimming cost V 6 bases and J 9 bases; bases outside gene matches: 7. The CDR3 consists of 15 residues. The CDR3 DNA sequence: TGTGCCAGCAGGATGACTAGCGGGAGGGGAGTTGAGCAGTTCTTC. Translation gives CASRMTSGRGVEQFF.

This clone was observed once. This sequence joins TRBV29-1 and TRBJ1-4, with TRBD1 matching over 8 bases. CDR3 length: 12 amino acids. The ends lost 6 bases at V and 7 bases at J; junction bases unmatched: 4. Germline V gives CDR1 SQVTM, CDR2 ANQGSEA. DNA of the CDR3: TGCAGCGTCGGGACAGGCGGTGAAAAACTGTTTTTT. Its protein is CSVGTGGEKLFF.

This clone came up once. The rearrangement links TRBV5-4 to TRBJ2-1; D not certain. V gave up 6 bases and J gave up 5 bases, with 12 bases separating them. This CDR3 is built from 13 residues. Per the germline V gene, CDR1 is SGHNT and CDR2 is YYREEE (reference sequence). CDR3 DNA: TGTGCCAGCAAGTTTGAGATTAACAATGAGCAGTTCTTC. Protein product: CASKFEINNEQFF.

The chain uses TRBV9 and TRBJ1-2, with a weak D call TRBD1 (5 bases). The germline V and J ends were trimmed by 4 bases and 6 bases, with 10 bases remaining between them. This CDR3 is 12 amino acids long. Germline lookup yields CDR1 SGDLS and CDR2 YYNGEE. CDR3 sequence: CASSPGENGYTF. The CDR3 region has the DNA TGTGCCAGCAGCCCGGGGGAGAATGGCTACACCTTC.

This clone was seen just once. The rearrangement joins TRBV7-8 to TRBJ1-2, with TRBD1 as a possible D gene (5 bases). The CDR3 covers 13 residues. V lost 0 bases and J lost 6, with 8 bases in between. Per the germline V gene, CDR1 is SGHVS and CDR2 is FQNEAQ. CDR3 coding DNA: TGTGCCAGCAGCTTAGCGCGGGGACATGGCTACACCTTC. Its translation: CASSLARGHGYTF.

V gene TRBV5-1 combines with J gene TRBJ1-2, with a weak D call TRBD1 (5 bases). This CDR3 region has 13 residues. CDR1 and CDR2 (germline): SGHRS, YFSETQ. V was cut by 4 bases and J by 8 bases, with 15 bases left in between. The CDR3 region is CASSGDLRLGYTF. CDR3 sequence (DNA): TGCGCCAGCAGCGGGGACCTCCGTTTGGGCTACACCTTC.

The CDR3 bases are TGTGCCAGTAGTATCACTAGCGGACTCCCTCTCGAGCAGTACTTC. It codes for CASSITSGLPLEQYF. V is TRBV19 and J is TRBJ2-7, with 8 bases matching TRBD2. This CDR3 has 15 amino acids. The V segment lost 3 bases and the J segment 6 bases; nucleotides outside the gene matches: 10. In germline, CDR1 is LNHDA, CDR2 SQIVND (reference sequence).

The chain combines TRBV4-1 with TRBJ1-1; TRBD1 aligns across 8 bases. The CDR3 sequence is 14 residues long. CDR1 MGHRA and CDR2 YSYEKL come from the germline V gene. V lost 4 bases to trimming and J lost 4 bases; unmatched junction nucleotides: 5. CDR3 DNA sequence: TGCGCCAGCAGCCGGGACAGGTCCGGCACTGAAGCTTTCTTT. Encoded protein: CASSRDRSGTEAFF.

The chain combines TRBV4-2 with TRBJ2-2; 13 bases agree with TRBD2. V was pared by 4 bases and J by 6 bases, with 11 bases of the junction left unmatched. The CDR3 has 18 amino acids. CDR1 is LGHNA, CDR2 YNFKEQ, per germline. The CDR3 is CASSPTSGGALAPGELFF. In DNA form, the CDR3 reads TGTGCCAGCAGCCCAACTAGCGGGGGGGCGTTAGCTCCCGGGGAGCTGTTTTTT.

The chain joins TRBV24-1 to TRBJ2-5; possible D gene TRBD1, 6 bases. V lost 5 bases and J lost 2, with 8 bases in between. The germline V gene has CDR1 KGHDR and CDR2 SFDVKD. The CDR3 length is 13 residues. In nucleotides, the CDR3 is TGTGCCACCAGTGGGGGGCTTCAAGAGACCCAGTACTTC. Translation gives CATSGGLQETQYF.

V and J are TRBV11-3 and TRBJ2-3; D remains unclear. There are 16 residues in the CDR3. CDR1 SGHNT and CDR2 YENEEA come from the germline V gene. V dropped 1 base and J dropped 0 bases, with 11 bases sitting between them. This CDR3 is CASSLGTAPSTDTQYF. For the CDR3, the DNA is TGTGCCAGCAGCTTAGGAACCGCCCCTAGCACAGATACGCAGTATTTT. Full variable domain (remainder filled in from reference TRBV11-3 and TRBJ2-3): EAGVVQSPRYKIIEKKQPVAFWCNPISGHNTLYWYLQNLGQGPELLIRYENEEAVDDSQLPKDRFSAERLKGVDSTLKIQPAELGDSAVYLCASSLGTAPSTDTQYFGPGTRLTVL.

This clone was recorded at least ten times. The sample contains more than one DNA sequence encoding this CDR3. The rearrangement uses TRBV7-9 and TRBJ1-1; D not resolved. CDR3 length: 12 residues. Trimming pared 4 bases from V and 1 base from J, leaving 4 bases between. The germline gives CDR1 SEHNR, CDR2 FQNEAQ (reference sequence). Written as DNA, the CDR3 is TGTGCCAGCAGCTATACGAACACTGAAGCTTTCTTT. Protein product: CASSYTNTEAFF. Based on the CDR3 plus reference TRBV7-9 and TRBJ1-1, the full variable domain is DTGVSQNPRHKITKRGQNVTFRCDPISEHNRLYWYRQTLGQGPEFLTYFQNEAQLEKSRLLSDRFSAERPKGSFSTLEIQRTEQGDSAMYLCASSYTNTEAFFGQGTRLTVV.

The chain joins TRBV24-1 to TRBJ2-3; D ambiguous. The germline V gene has CDR1 KGHDR and CDR2 SFDVKD. The CDR3 runs 12 residues. Trimming pared 4 bases from V and 2 bases from J, leaving 3 bases between. CDR3 loop: CATSEVTDTQYF. In nucleotides, the CDR3 is TGTGCCACCAGTGAGGTCACAGATACGCAGTATTTT.

This clone came up a few times. The chain is built from TRBV14 and TRBJ1-1; perhaps TRBD1 as D (6 bases). CDR3 length: 19 amino acids. The germline V and J ends were trimmed by 0 bases and 1 base, with 21 bases remaining between them. CDR1 and CDR2 (germline): SGHDN, FVKESK. CDR3 sequence: CASSQDRPRGRGANTEAFF. The CDR3 bases are TGTGCCAGCAGCCAAGATCGTCCCCGGGGACGGGGGGCGAACACTGAAGCTTTCTTT.

This chain links TRBV6-4 with TRBJ2-1, with no clear D. CDR1 and CDR2 (germline): MRHNA, SNTAGT. The CDR3 has 13 amino acids. V was pared by 0 bases and J by 10 bases, with 10 bases between. The CDR3: CASSDSPQGEQFF. The CDR3 coding sequence is TGTGCCAGCAGTGACTCGCCACAAGGGGAGCAGTTCTTC.

The chain joins TRBV19 to TRBJ2-3; TRBD1 matches 9 bases. Trimming at V came to 6 bases and at J to 2 bases, leaving 9 bases not matched to a gene. This CDR3 contains 16 residues. The V gene's germline CDR1 is LNHDA and CDR2 SQIVND (reference sequence). The CDR3: CASRKGRDRATDTQYF. CDR3 nucleotide sequence: TGTGCCAGTAGAAAAGGCCGGGACAGGGCCACAGATACGCAGTATTTT.

J is TRBJ1-5 and V is TRBV19, with D unresolved. This CDR3 is built from 15 residues. V gave up 3 bases and J gave up 2 bases, with 11 bases separating them. In germline, CDR1 is LNHDA, CDR2 SQIVND (reference sequence). The CDR3: CASSIWQSGNQPQHF. The CDR3 DNA reads as TGTGCCAGTAGTATCTGGCAATCGGGCAATCAGCCCCAGCATTTT.

The CDR3: CASSLNAGLSSYNEQFF. DNA for the CDR3: TGTGCCAGCAGCTTAAATGCGGGGCTAAGCTCCTACAATGAGCAGTTCTTC. The rearrangement links TRBV7-3 to TRBJ2-1; D is perhaps TRBD2 (6 bases). Germline CDR1 is SGHTA and CDR2 is FQGTGA. The length of the CDR3 is 17 residues. Deletions cut 1 base from V and 0 bases from J, with 13 bases between.